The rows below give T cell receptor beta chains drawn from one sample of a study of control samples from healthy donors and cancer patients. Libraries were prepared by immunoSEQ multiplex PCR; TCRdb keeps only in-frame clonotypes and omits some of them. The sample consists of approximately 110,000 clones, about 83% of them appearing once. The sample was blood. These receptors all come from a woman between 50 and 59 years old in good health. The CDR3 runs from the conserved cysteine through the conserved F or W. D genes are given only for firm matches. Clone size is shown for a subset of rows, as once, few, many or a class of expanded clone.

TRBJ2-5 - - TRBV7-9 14 TGTGCCAGCAGCGAAGGTCTCCCGGCCCAGACCCAGTACTTC CASSEGLPAQTQYF
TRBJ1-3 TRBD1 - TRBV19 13 TGTGCCAGTGAAGACAGGGCTGGAAACACCATATATTTT CASEDRAGNTIYF
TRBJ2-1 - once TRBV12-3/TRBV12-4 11 TGTGCCATTGGCTCCTACAATGAGCAGTTCTTC CAIGSYNEQFF
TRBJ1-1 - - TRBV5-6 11 TGTGCCAGCACCTCTTGGGGTGAAGCTTTCTTT CASTSWGEAFF
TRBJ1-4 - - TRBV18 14 TGTGCCAGCTCACCTAGGCGGACGAATGAAAAACTGTTTTTT CASSPRRTNEKLFF
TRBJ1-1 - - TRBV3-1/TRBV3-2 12 TGTGCCAGCAGCCAAGTGGTTTCTGAAGCTTTCTTT CASSQVVSEAFF
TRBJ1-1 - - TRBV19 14 TGTGCCAGTAAAGGCCAGGGTGGGTACACTGAAGCTTTCTTT CASKGQGGYTEAFF
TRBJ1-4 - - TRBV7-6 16 TGTGCCAGCAGCTTACTTAGGAAGCCAACTAATGAAAAACTGTTTTTT CASSLLRKPTNEKLFF
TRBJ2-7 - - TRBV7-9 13 TGTGCCAGCAGCTCTGGGGGGTCCTACGAGCAGTACTTC CASSSGGSYEQYF
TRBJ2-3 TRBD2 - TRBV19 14 TGTGCCAGTTCTACTAGCGCGAACACAGATACGCAGTATTTT CASSTSANTDTQYF
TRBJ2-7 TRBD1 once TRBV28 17 TGTGCCAGCACACCCGGGACAGGGGTCCCTTCGACCTACGAGCAGTACTTC CASTPGTGVPSTYEQYF
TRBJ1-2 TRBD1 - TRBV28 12 TGTGCCAGCCACTACGGACAGGGTGGCTACACCTTC CASHYGQGGYTF
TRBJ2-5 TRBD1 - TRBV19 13 TGTGCCAGTAGTGTTAGGACAGGAGAGACCCAGTACTTC CASSVRTGETQYF
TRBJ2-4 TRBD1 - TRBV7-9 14 TGTGCCAGCAGCCTCCTCGACAGGGGAGGCATTCAGTACTTC CASSLLDRGGIQYF
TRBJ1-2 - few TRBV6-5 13 TGTGCCATCCAACCCGCACGGGTCCATGGCTACACCTTC CAIQPARVHGYTF
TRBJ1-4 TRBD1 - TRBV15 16 TGTGCCACCAGCAGAGATAATCCGACAGGGGATGAAAAACTGTTTTTT CATSRDNPTGDEKLFF
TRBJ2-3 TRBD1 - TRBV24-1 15 TGTGCCACCAGTGAGCACAGGGGGAGCACAGATACGCAGTATTTT CATSEHRGSTDTQYF
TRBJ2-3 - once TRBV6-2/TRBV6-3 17 TGTGCCAGCAGCCGGGGGGCCGCCGGCACTGGTTCAGATACGCAGTATTTT CASSRGAAGTGSDTQYF
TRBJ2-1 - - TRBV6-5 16 TGTGCCAGCAGTTACTCGAAGACACCACTCTACAATGAGCAGTTCTTC CASSYSKTPLYNEQFF
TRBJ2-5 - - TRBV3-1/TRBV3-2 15 TGTGCCAGCAGCCAAGCCTTAGGGCAGTCGGAGACCCAGTACTTC CASSQALGQSETQYF
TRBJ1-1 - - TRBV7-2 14 TGTGCCAGCAGCTTAGTTGCTGGCAGCCTTGAAGCTTTCTTT CASSLVAGSLEAFF
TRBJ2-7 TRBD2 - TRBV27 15 TGTGCCAGCAGCCTGACTAGCGGGAGCCCCTCCGAGCAGTACTTC CASSLTSGSPSEQYF
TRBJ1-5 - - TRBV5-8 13 TGTGCCAGCAGCGCGAGACAGAATCAGCCCCAGCATTTT CASSARQNQPQHF
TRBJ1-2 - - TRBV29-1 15 TGCAGCGTTGAAGAACGGGGGGCGCAGAACTATGGCTACACCTTC CSVEERGAQNYGYTF
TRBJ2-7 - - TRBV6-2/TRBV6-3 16 TGTGCCAGCAGTTACCCTCTTCGGGAGAGATCCTACGAGCAGTACTTC CASSYPLRERSYEQYF
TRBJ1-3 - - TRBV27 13 TGTGCCAGCAGTCCATGGGACAAGGGGACCATATATTTT CASSPWDKGTIYF
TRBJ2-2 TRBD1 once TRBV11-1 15 TGTGCCAGCAGCCCCCGGGACAGGGTTAGCGGGGAGCTGTTTTTT CASSPRDRVSGELFF
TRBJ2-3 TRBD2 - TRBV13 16 TGTGCCAGCAGCCAACTAGCGGGGGGCCCCACAGATACGCAGTATTTT CASSQLAGGPTDTQYF
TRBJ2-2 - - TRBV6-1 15 TGTGCCAGCAGTGAGTGGCAGGGAAGGACCGGGGAGCTGTTTTTT CASSEWQGRTGELFF
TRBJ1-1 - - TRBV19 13 TGTGCCAGTACCAAGAGGGGGATCACTGAAGCTTTCTTT CASTKRGITEAFF
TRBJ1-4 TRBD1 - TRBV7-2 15 TGTGCCAGCAGCTTAGATAGACAGGGAAGCGAAAAACTGTTTTTT CASSLDRQGSEKLFF
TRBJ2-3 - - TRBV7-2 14 TGTGCCAGCGTCCGGGACATTTTCACAGATACGCAGTATTTT CASVRDIFTDTQYF
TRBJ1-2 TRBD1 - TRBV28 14 TGTGCCAGCAGGGAGACAGGGGGGAACTATGGCTACACCTTC CASRETGGNYGYTF
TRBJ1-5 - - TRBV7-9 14 TGTGCCAGCAGCTTAGTGACGTCTGATCAGCCCCAGCATTTT CASSLVTSDQPQHF
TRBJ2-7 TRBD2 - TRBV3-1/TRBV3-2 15 TGTGCCAGCAGCCCCGGCCTAGCGGGGTCCTACGAGCAGTACTTC CASSPGLAGSYEQYF
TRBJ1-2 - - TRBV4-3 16 TGCGCCAGCAGTCAAGATTCGGCAACTGCTGGCTATGGCTACACCTTC CASSQDSATAGYGYTF
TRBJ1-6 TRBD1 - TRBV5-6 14 TGTGCCAGCAGCTTCGGACAGGCTAATTCACCCCTCCACTTT CASSFGQANSPLHF
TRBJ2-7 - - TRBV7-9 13 TGTGCCAGCAGCTTAGAAGTCCCGGGCGAGCAGTACTTC CASSLEVPGEQYF
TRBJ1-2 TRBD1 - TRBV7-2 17 TGTGCCAGCAGTCTAGCGGCGAGTCGGAGACAGGGTGATGGCTACACCTTC CASSLAASRRQGDGYTF
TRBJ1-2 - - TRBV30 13 TGTGCCTGGAGTGCAGACAGCCCATCTATCTACACCTTC CAWSADSPSIYTF
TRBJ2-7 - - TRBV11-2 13 TGTGCCAGCAGCAACCGGGCCAAGGGCGAGCAGTACTTC CASSNRAKGEQYF
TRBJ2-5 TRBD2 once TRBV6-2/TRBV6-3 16 TGTGCCAGCAGTACCGGGTCGAGCGGGGGGCAAGAGACCCAGTACTTC CASSTGSSGGQETQYF
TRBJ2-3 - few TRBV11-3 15 TGTGCCAGCAGCTTACAGAGGTTGTGGGGGGATACGCAGTATTTT CASSLQRLWGDTQYF
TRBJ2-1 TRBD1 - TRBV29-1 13 TGCAGCGCCCGGACAGGGGCCTACAATGAGCAGTTCTTC CSARTGAYNEQFF
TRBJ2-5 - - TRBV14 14 TGTGCCAGCAGCCCCTACAGGGAGGAAGAGACCCAGTACTTC CASSPYREEETQYF
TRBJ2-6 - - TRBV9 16 TGTGCCAGCAGCGCTACGGGGAGCTCTGGGGCCAACGTCCTGACTTTC CASSATGSSGANVLTF
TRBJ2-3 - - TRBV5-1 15 TGCGCCAGCAGCTTTGGGGGAGTACTAACAGATACGCGGTATTTT CASSFGGVLTDTRYF
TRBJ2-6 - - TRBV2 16 TGTGCCAGCAGTCAGGCAGGGAGCTCTGGGGCCAACGTCCTGACTTTC CASSQAGSSGANVLTF
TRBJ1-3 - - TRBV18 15 TGTGCCAGCTCACCACCACCGTACTCTGGAAACACCATATATTTT CASSPPPYSGNTIYF